This TCR beta chain appears in the sequencing data of a study of T cells expressing NK-cell markers. Study overall: Beta-chain profiling covered CD3+CD56+NKG2C+, CD3+CD56+NKG2C- and CD3+CD56-NKG2C+ sorted subsets. Study observations and caveats: Leadership of the CD3+CD56-NKG2C+ fraction also belonged to these clonotypes in several donors. Six donors carried dominant NKG2C+ clonotypes that made up roughly 1.0-7.5% of their CD8+ T cells.

TCR beta cDNA was made by 5'RACE template switching with UMIs. TCRdb reprocessed the 5' RACE reads and keeps a single row for each CDR3 protein, giving no DNA. The table lists 150,000 or so distinct CDR3 sequences, with roughly a third in the top ten. Germline CDR1 MNHEY, CDR2 SMNVEV (reference sequence). The CDR3 is 13 amino acids. On this clonotype: Its antigen is undetermined.

Source material: blood T cells: a sorted CD56 or NKG2C T cell subset, CD4+ or CD8+ T cells, or bulk PBMC T cells (not recorded which). The V and J genes are TRBV27 and TRBJ1-4; TCRdb indicates TRBD1, and absent DNA this call remains unverified. The TCR originated in a woman aged 45-60 years in good health. The CDR3 sequence: CASSYTGDEKLFF.